This is a list of T cell receptor beta chains from one sample in a study of blood T cell repertoires in COVID-19. TCRdb keeps only in-frame clones here, not all; method: immunoSEQ multiplex PCR. This table has 310,000 or so clones, about 91% appearing once. Source material: peripheral blood. The receptors shown here come from a man aged 30 to 45 with COVID-19, enrolled during active disease. CDR3s include the opening cysteine and the closing phenylalanine or tryptophan. D genes are given only for firm matches. Clone size is stated in some rows and not others, as once, few, many or a class when expanded.

j_call | clone_size | v_call | d_call | cdr3_nt | cdr3_aa
TRBJ2-3 | NA | TRBV6-4 | TRBD2 | TGTGCCAGCAGAAGCCAGCGGGAGTCCCCAGATACGCAGTATTTT | CASRSQRESPDTQYF
TRBJ2-7 | NA | TRBV9 | TRBD1 | TGTGCCAGCAGCGTAGCCCCGGGACAGCTTTACGAGCAGTACTTC | CASSVAPGQLYEQYF
TRBJ1-5 | NA | TRBV7-9 | NA | TGTGCCAGCAGCCAGTACAATCAGCCCCAGCATTTT | CASSQYNQPQHF
TRBJ1-2 | NA | TRBV4-1 | NA | TGCGCCAGCAGCCAAGAAATCCGGCAGCTAGTGGGGGGGACCTTC | CASSQEIRQLVGGTF
TRBJ1-3 | NA | TRBV7-8 | NA | TGTGCCAGCACCCCCCGGGAGGGTTACCACTCTGGAAACACCATATATTTT | CASTPREGYHSGNTIYF
TRBJ1-3 | NA | TRBV3-1/TRBV3-2 | NA | TGTGCCAGCAGCCAAGGGGCTTGGACACTCTCTGGAAACACCATATATTTT | CASSQGAWTLSGNTIYF
TRBJ1-1 | NA | TRBV7-9 | TRBD1 | TGTGCCAGCAGCTCCTCACGACAGGGGTTTAGTGAAGCTTTCTTT | CASSSSRQGFSEAFF
TRBJ2-1 | once | TRBV10-3 | TRBD2 | TGTGTTTCGGCTAGCGGGAGTACTCAAACCTACAATGAGCAGTTCTTC | CVSASGSTQTYNEQFF
TRBJ1-1 | NA | TRBV12-5 | NA | TGTGCTAGTGGTTTGATTGTCGGCCGGGGGATGAACACTGAAGCTTTCTTT | CASGLIVGRGMNTEAFF
TRBJ1-2 | few | TRBV5-1 | TRBD1 | TGCGCCAGCAGACCCGGACAGGAATTAACCTACTATGGCTACACCTTC | CASRPGQELTYYGYTF
TRBJ2-5 | NA | TRBV12-3/TRBV12-4 | NA | TGTGCCAGCAGTCGAGCGGAGACCCAGTACTTC | CASSRAETQYF
TRBJ2-7 | NA | TRBV28 | NA | TGTGCCAGCAGTCTATGGGACACTTCCTACGAGCAGTACTTC | CASSLWDTSYEQYF
TRBJ1-4 | NA | TRBV30 | TRBD1 | TGTGCCTCGACAGGGGTGGGCGAAAAACTGTTTTTT | CASTGVGEKLFF
TRBJ1-2 | NA | TRBV14 | NA | TGTGCCAGCAGCCAAGAGTTGGCAGGTCCTTACGGCTACACCTTC | CASSQELAGPYGYTF
TRBJ1-2 | NA | TRBV28 | NA | TGTGCCAGCAGTCCGGTTCAGACTTATGGCTACACCTTC | CASSPVQTYGYTF
TRBJ1-2 | NA | TRBV28 | TRBD1 | TGTGCCAGCAGTTTATTCCAGGGGGCGGCCTATGGCTACACCTTC | CASSLFQGAAYGYTF
TRBJ2-3 | NA | TRBV6-5 | TRBD2 | TGTGCCAGCAAGCGGGGTGTTTTGGCAGATACGCAGTATTTT | CASKRGVLADTQYF
TRBJ2-1 | NA | TRBV6-5 | NA | TGTGCCAGCGGGGCAGTCTCCTACAATGAGCAGTTCTTC | CASGAVSYNEQFF
TRBJ2-5 | NA | TRBV18 | NA | TGTGCCAGCTCACCCGCCATGTGGGGCGAGACCCAGTACTTC | CASSPAMWGETQYF
TRBJ1-2 | few | TRBV5-6 | NA | TGTGCCAGCAGCTTGGACATGGTGTGGTATGGCTACACCTTC | CASSLDMVWYGYTF
TRBJ2-7 | once | TRBV18 | TRBD2 | TGTGCCAGCTCACCACGGAGCGGGGCAGGATACGAGCAGTACTTC | CASSPRSGAGYEQYF
TRBJ1-1 | few | TRBV7-3 | NA | TGTGCCAGCAGCTTATTCACGGGGAGGACTGAAGCTTTCTTT | CASSLFTGRTEAFF
TRBJ2-7 | NA | TRBV28 | NA | TGTGCCAGCAGTTTAGGCGGAGGGTACGAGCAGTACTTC | CASSLGGGYEQYF
TRBJ2-4 | NA | TRBV6-2/TRBV6-3 | NA | TGTGCCAGCAGTTTTAGCGGTATAGCCAAAAACATTCAGTACTTC | CASSFSGIAKNIQYF
TRBJ1-2 | NA | TRBV27 | NA | TGTGCCACCCTCCCTAGGGGTCCTACTAACTATGGCTACACCTTC | CATLPRGPTNYGYTF
TRBJ2-2 | NA | TRBV5-6 | NA | TGTGCCAGCAGCTTCACAGTCACTACCGGGGAGCTGTTTTTT | CASSFTVTTGELFF
TRBJ1-3 | once | TRBV9 | NA | TGTGCCAGCAGCCGGGATCCACAACGCGGAAACACCATATATTTT | CASSRDPQRGNTIYF
TRBJ2-3 | NA | TRBV19 | TRBD2 | TGTGCCAGTAATGACGGGAGGGCCACAGATACGCAGTATTTT | CASNDGRATDTQYF
TRBJ2-3 | few | TRBV6-5 | NA | TGTGCCAGCAGTTACTCGAGGTCAGCAAATACGCAGTATTTT | CASSYSRSANTQYF
TRBJ1-1 | NA | TRBV18 | NA | TGTGCCAGCTCACCACAAAGCGACACTGAAGCTTTCTTT | CASSPQSDTEAFF
TRBJ2-4 | NA | TRBV6-1 | NA | TGTGCCAGCAGTGAAGCTTGGGAGAAGGCCAAAAACATTCAGTACTTC | CASSEAWEKAKNIQYF
TRBJ1-5 | NA | TRBV25-1 | NA | TGTGCCAGCAGTGGGGGGGGGAGGATCCAGCATTTT | CASSGGGRIQHF
TRBJ2-7 | NA | TRBV6-2/TRBV6-3 | TRBD1 | TGTGCCAGCAGTTTCCGCCACAGGGGGGCCGAGCAGTACTTC | CASSFRHRGAEQYF
TRBJ1-2 | NA | TRBV5-6 | TRBD1 | TGTGCCAGCAGCTTCCGGACAGGGGCCAACTATGGCTACACCTTC | CASSFRTGANYGYTF
TRBJ1-4 | NA | TRBV6-2/TRBV6-3 | TRBD1 | TGTGCCAGCAGTTACGGGACAGGCGATGAAAAACTGTTTTTT | CASSYGTGDEKLFF
TRBJ1-1 | NA | TRBV27 | TRBD1 | TGTGCCAGCAGCTTAAGGATTGAACCAGGGGGGAACACTGAAGCTTTCTTT | CASSLRIEPGGNTEAFF
TRBJ2-7 | NA | TRBV4-1 | TRBD1 | TGCGCCAGCAGCCAAGATGAAGGAAGGGGGCTGTACGAGCAGTACTTC | CASSQDEGRGLYEQYF
TRBJ1-1 | NA | TRBV11-3 | TRBD1 | TGTGCCAGCAGCGGCAGGACAGGGAAGGGCGGCACTGAAGCTTTCTTT | CASSGRTGKGGTEAFF
TRBJ2-1 | NA | TRBV27 | TRBD2 | TGTGCCAGCAGTTGGGCTAGCGGCAATGAGCAGTTCTTC | CASSWASGNEQFF
TRBJ1-6 | NA | TRBV7-7 | TRBD1 | TGTGCCAGCAGCCCAGACAGGGGGCTCGGTTATAATTCACCCCTCCACTTT | CASSPDRGLGYNSPLHF
TRBJ1-5 | NA | TRBV7-2 | TRBD1 | TGTGCCAGCAGCACGGGACAGGGAAGCAATCAGCCCCAGCATTTT | CASSTGQGSNQPQHF
TRBJ2-1 | NA | TRBV27 | NA | TGTGCCAGCAGTAGGTATGGAGCTGATGAGAGGAGCTCCTACAATGAGCAGTTCTTC | CASSRYGADERSSYNEQFF
TRBJ2-7 | NA | TRBV29-1 | NA | TGCAGCGTTGAAGCGGGGGCCTACGAGCAGTACTTC | CSVEAGAYEQYF
TRBJ2-1 | NA | TRBV28 | TRBD2 | TGTGCCAGCAGTCGAAGCGGGAGGACCTACAATGAGCAGTTCTTC | CASSRSGRTYNEQFF
TRBJ2-2 | NA | TRBV5-4 | NA | TGTGCCAGCAGCTTGCCCAGGGCACTCACCGGGGAGCTGTTTTTT | CASSLPRALTGELFF
TRBJ2-1 | NA | TRBV7-3 | TRBD2 | TGTGCCAGCAGCCCCTCCCCGCTAGCGGGAGGTAGAGAGCAGTTCTTC | CASSPSPLAGGREQFF